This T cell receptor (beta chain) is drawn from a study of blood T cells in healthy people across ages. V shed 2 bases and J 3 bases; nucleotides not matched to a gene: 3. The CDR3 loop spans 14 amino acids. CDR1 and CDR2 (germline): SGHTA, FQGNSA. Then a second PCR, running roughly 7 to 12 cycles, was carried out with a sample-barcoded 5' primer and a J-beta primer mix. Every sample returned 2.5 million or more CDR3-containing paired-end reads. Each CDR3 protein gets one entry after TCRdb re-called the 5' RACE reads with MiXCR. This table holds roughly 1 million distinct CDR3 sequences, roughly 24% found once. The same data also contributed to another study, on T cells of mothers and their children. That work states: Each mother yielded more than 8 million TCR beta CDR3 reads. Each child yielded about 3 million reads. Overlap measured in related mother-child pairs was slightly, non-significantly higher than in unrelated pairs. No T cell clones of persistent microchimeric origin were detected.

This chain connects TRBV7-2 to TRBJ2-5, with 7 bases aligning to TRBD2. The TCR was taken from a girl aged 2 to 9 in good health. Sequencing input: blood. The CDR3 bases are TGTGCCAGCAGCTTATTCGCGGGGGAAGAGACCCAGTACTTC. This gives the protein CASSLFAGEETQYF.